The 27 T cell receptor beta chains below come from one sample, sequenced in a study of T cells in Graves' hyperthyroidism and ophthalmopathy. From RNA transcripts, TCR beta CDR3 regions were amplified. With the HTBI primer set, the TCR CDR3 went through a first round of RT-PCR. From the multiplex PCR reads, TCRdb called clonotypes with MiXCR, one entry per CDR3 protein. This table holds under 350,000 distinct CDR3 sequences, roughly 23% found once. The sample was blood. The receptor source for this set is a woman in her fifties or sixties with Graves' hyperthyroidism.

The rearrangement uses TRBV2 and TRBJ2-3, with D tentatively TRBD1 or TRBD2 (5 bases each). The ends were cut back, 4 bases at V and 1 base at J, with 6 bases in the middle. CDR1 and CDR2 from the germline V gene are SNHLY and FYNNEI. The length of the CDR3 is 13 residues. CDR3 nucleotides: TGTGCCAGCAGTGGGGACGGCACAGATACGCAGTATTTT. Encoded protein: CASSGDGTDTQYF.

This clonotype was recorded many times. The J gene is TRBJ2-7, the V gene TRBV5-1; TRBD1 matches at 8 bases. Per the germline V gene, CDR1 is SGHRS and CDR2 is YFSETQ. The CDR3 is 16 amino acids. V lost 4 bases, J lost 0 bases, and 9 bases stayed unmatched. CDR3 residues: CASSPGNRGTSYEQYF. The CDR3 bases are TGCGCCAGCAGCCCCGGTAACAGGGGGACCTCCTACGAGCAGTACTTC.

There are a few counts of this clonotype. One base away lies a much larger clone, so this may be a sequencing read error. The chain employs TRBV6-2 or TRBV6-3 and TRBJ2-7; the D gene could be TRBD1 or TRBD2 (6 bases each). Germline V CDR1 and CDR2: MNHEY, SVGEGT. V was pared by 5 bases and J by 9 bases, with 17 bases between. The CDR3 runs to 13 residues. The CDR3 coding sequence is TGTGCCAGCAGTCCAAAGGGGGGCCACGTGCAGTACTTC. This sequence encodes CASSPKGGHVQYF.

This clonotype was seen repeatedly, ten times or more. The chain couples TRBV20-1 to TRBJ2-1; 11 bases map to TRBD2. The germline V gene has CDR1 DFQATT and CDR2 SNEGSKA (reference sequence). V shed 5 bases, J shed 4 bases, and the junction held 4 bases outside the gene matches. The CDR3 has 14 amino acids. This CDR3 reads CSAPGTSGYNEQFF. For the CDR3, the DNA is TGCAGTGCTCCCGGGACTAGCGGTTACAATGAGCAGTTCTTC.

There are many counts of this clonotype. The CDR3 loop is CASSRGKDSGNQPQHF. The DNA of the CDR3 is TGTGCCAGCTCTCGCGGGAAGGACTCAGGCAATCAGCCCCAGCATTTT. V gene TRBV7-9 combines with J gene TRBJ1-5; the D is unclear. From germline, CDR1 is SEHNR and CDR2 FQNEAQ (reference sequence). Trimming left V 8 bases short and J 2 bases short, with 19 bases between. The CDR3 runs 16 residues.

The rearrangement uses TRBV28 and TRBJ2-6, with D unclear. Germline V CDR1 and CDR2: MDHEN, SYDVKM. The V gene lost 6 bases and the J gene lost 5 bases, with 11 bases spanning the gap. The CDR3 totals 14 residues. The CDR3 loop is CASRPPYRANVLTF. CDR3 nucleotides: TGTGCCAGCAGGCCCCCTTATAGGGCCAACGTCCTGACTTTC.

This clonotype has just a few counts. This chain uses TRBV25-1 with TRBJ2-7, with unresolved D. Germline CDR1 and CDR2: MGHDK and SYGVNS. The CDR3 runs to 12 residues. V dropped 3 bases and J dropped 3 bases, with 6 bases sitting between them. CDR3 protein: CASSDYYYEQYF. The DNA of the CDR3 is TGTGCCAGCAGTGATTACTACTACGAGCAGTACTTC.

The chain combines TRBV5-1 with TRBJ2-1, with a tentative D call TRBD2 (6 bases). V was shortened by 0 bases and J by 3 bases, with 25 bases between the two germline ends. The germline V gene encodes CDR1 SGHRS and CDR2 YFSETQ. The CDR3 is 20 amino acids. Here the CDR3 reads CASSLGRLEPSGSVYNEQFF. Here the CDR3 DNA reads TGCGCCAGCAGCTTGGGGAGGCTCGAACCCAGCGGGTCAGTCTACAATGAGCAGTTCTTC.

The rearrangement links TRBV6-1 to TRBJ2-7, with 8 positions matching TRBD1. The length of the CDR3 is 16 residues. CDR1 is MNHNS and CDR2 is SASEGT in the germline V gene. J gave up 2 bases and V 2 bases, and 8 bases lay outside the gene matches. The CDR3, as DNA: TGTGCCAGCAGTGAATCTCCCCGGACAGGGACCTACGAGCAGTACTTC. This gives the protein CASSESPRTGTYEQYF.

This clonotype was seen repeatedly, ten times or more. The V and J genes are TRBV11-3 and TRBJ2-2, with 8 positions matching TRBD1. Trimming removed 4 bases from V and 5 bases from J; junction bases left unmatched: 9. The CDR3 length is 16 residues. Germline V CDR1 and CDR2: SGHNT, YENEEA. In DNA, the CDR3 is TGTGCCAGCAGCTCAGGGCAGGGGGCATTGACCGGGGAGCTGTTTTTT. Translation gives CASSSGQGALTGELFF.

This clonotype appeared many times. V is TRBV6-2 or TRBV6-3 and J is TRBJ1-1; D is undetermined. V lost 6 bases, J lost 1 base, and 9 bases lay in between. Germline lookup yields CDR1 MNHEY and CDR2 SVGEGT. This CDR3 has 13 residues. The CDR3 is CASRATENTEAFF. For the CDR3, the DNA is TGTGCCAGCAGAGCCACAGAGAACACTGAAGCTTTCTTT.

This clonotype was seen repeatedly, ten times or more. This chain connects TRBV20-1 to TRBJ2-7, with a possible D match to TRBD1 (6 bases). Trimming shortened V by 1 base and J by 0 bases, and 13 bases separated the two germline ends. Germline CDR1 DFQATT, CDR2 SNEGSKA (reference sequence). This CDR3 is built from 15 residues. CDR3 sequence reads: CSARVPTGLSYEQYF. CDR3 DNA: TGCAGTGCTAGAGTTCCGACAGGCCTCTCCTACGAGCAGTACTTC.

This clonotype occurred many times. V usage is TRBV3-1 and J usage is TRBJ1-1; D is ambiguous. This CDR3 is 13 amino acids long. Trimming left V 4 bases short and J 4 bases short, with 10 bases between. Germline CDR1 is LGHDT and CDR2 is YNNKEL (reference sequence). The CDR3 DNA reads TGTGCCAGCAGCCTCCTCCTATTCACTGAAGCTTTCTTT. Translation: CASSLLLFTEAFF. Based on the CDR3 plus reference TRBV3-1 and TRBJ1-1, the full variable domain is DTAVSQTPKYLVTQMGNDKSIKCEQNLGHDTMYWYKQDSKKFLKIMFSYNNKELIINETVPNRFSPKSPDKAHLNLHINSLELGDSAVYFCASSLLLFTEAFFGQGTRLTVV.

In its sample, this clonotype was seen many times. J is TRBJ2-5 and V is TRBV5-1; TRBD2 is a possible D gene (6 bases). This CDR3 spans 14 amino acids. Looked up from germline, CDR1 is SGHRS and CDR2 is YFSETQ. V was shortened by 1 base and J by 2 bases, with 9 bases between the two germline ends. This CDR3 is CASSLSGTQETQYF. The CDR3 bases are TGCGCCAGCAGCTTGTCCGGGACTCAAGAGACCCAGTACTTC. Variable domain in full (rest from reference TRBV5-1 and TRBJ2-5): KAGVTQTPRYLIKTRGQQVTLSCSPISGHRSVSWYQQTPGQGLQFLFEYFSETQRNKGNFPGRFSGRQFSNSRSEMNVSTLELGDSALYLCASSLSGTQETQYFGPGTRLLVL.

This clonotype appeared a single time. CDR3 sequence: CASSPGGRVLEAFF. The CDR3 bases are TGCGCCAGCAGCCCAGGAGGCAGGGTCTTAGAAGCTTTCTTT. The chain couples TRBV5-1 to TRBJ1-1, with D maybe TRBD1 (5 bases). The CDR3 sequence is 14 residues long. The germline gives CDR1 SGHRS, CDR2 YFSETQ. Trimming cost V 4 bases and J 8 bases, with 18 bases left between them.

The rearrangement links TRBV28 to TRBJ2-7; 12 nucleotides agree with TRBD2. CDR3 length: 16 residues. Unmatched junction bases numbered 5, after V lost 3 bases and J lost 2 bases. Germline V CDR1 and CDR2: MDHEN, SYDVKM. CDR3 coding DNA: TGTGCCAGCAGTTTCACTAGCGGGGGGTTCACCTACGAGCAGTACTTC. Amino acid sequence: CASSFTSGGFTYEQYF.

This clonotype has a handful of counts. This sequence joins TRBV7-9 and TRBJ1-4, with TRBD1 matching over 9 bases. In germline, CDR1 is SEHNR, CDR2 FQNEAQ (reference sequence). The CDR3 spans 15 residues. V dropped 5 bases and J dropped 11; count of bases not matched to a gene: 12. The DNA of the CDR3 is TGTGCCAGCAGCGCTATCCGGGACAGGGTCGTGAAACTGTTTTTT. Protein product: CASSAIRDRVVKLFF.

This clonotype has more than one count but fewer than ten. The rearrangement joins TRBV19 to TRBJ1-2; D not certain. The germline V gene has CDR1 LNHDA and CDR2 SQIVND (reference sequence). The CDR3 contains 13 residues. The V gene lost 6 bases and the J gene lost 2 bases, with 10 bases spanning the gap. CDR3 coding DNA: TGTGCCAGTAGAGAAACCCCGAACTATGGCTACACCTTC. Protein sequence: CASRETPNYGYTF.

The J gene is TRBJ1-1, the V gene TRBV10-1; D remains unclear. The CDR3 is 12 amino acids. The V end lost 3 bases, the J end lost 1 base, and 3 bases lay between the germline ends. The germline V gene encodes CDR1 WNHNN and CDR2 SYGVQD (reference sequence). CDR3 DNA: TGCGCCAGCAGTGACCCGAACACTGAAGCTTTCTTT. This sequence encodes CASSDPNTEAFF.

This clonotype has ten or more counts. The chain's CDR3 is CASSFRWSNEKLFF. The CDR3 DNA reads TGTGCCAGCAGTTTCAGGTGGTCTAATGAAAAACTGTTTTTT. The rearrangement uses TRBV12-3 or TRBV12-4 and TRBJ1-4; D gene uncertain. Trimming removed 3 bases from V and 3 bases from J, with 8 bases in between. This CDR3 region has 14 residues.

The gene calls are TRBV9 and TRBJ2-1; the match to TRBD1 covers 10 bases. Per the germline V gene, CDR1 is SGDLS and CDR2 is YYNGEE. The CDR3 runs 16 residues. The J segment lost 4 bases and the V segment lost 3 bases, leaving 7 bases of the junction unmatched. The CDR3 is CASSALDRGFYNEQFF. The CDR3 DNA reads TGTGCCAGCAGCGCCCTGGACAGGGGGTTTTACAATGAGCAGTTCTTC.

This clonotype was observed at least ten times. The DNA of the CDR3 is TGCGCCAGCAGCCAAGAGACAGGGGTTGAAAAACTGTTTTTT. Translated: CASSQETGVEKLFF. This chain connects TRBV4-1 to TRBJ1-4; 8 bases are a match to TRBD1. This CDR3 spans 14 amino acids. J lost 7 bases, V lost 0 bases, and 1 base had no gene match. Germline V gene sequence: CDR1 MGHRA, CDR2 YSYEKL.

This clonotype was counted at least ten times. The V and J genes are TRBV12-3 or TRBV12-4 and TRBJ2-7, with D hard to call. CDR3 length: 10 amino acids. V was pared by 8 bases and J by 7 bases, with 9 bases between. The CDR3 DNA follows: TGTGCCAGCGGAACGATAGAGCAGTACTTC. Translating it yields CASGTIEQYF.

The chain links TRBV7-2 to TRBJ2-1, with 10 bases identical to TRBD2. The length of the CDR3 is 15 residues. In germline, CDR1 is SGHTA, CDR2 FQGNSA. With 3 bases clipped from V and 12 bases from J, the junction kept 11 bases outside the gene matches. The CDR3 reads CASSFERGGPLRQFF. The CDR3 bases are TGTGCCAGCAGCTTCGAGCGGGGGGGACCCCTTCGGCAGTTCTTC.

This clonotype has a count of ten or more. The rearrangement joins TRBV7-6 to TRBJ1-1; the D is unclear. This CDR3 spans 13 amino acids. The germline gives CDR1 SGHVS, CDR2 FNYEAQ. Trimming removed 5 bases from V and 0 bases from J, with 7 bases in between. The CDR3 sequence: CASSQTLNTEAFF. CDR3 coding DNA: TGTGCCAGCAGCCAAACCTTGAACACTGAAGCTTTCTTT.

The chain uses TRBV28 and TRBJ1-2; 10 bases match TRBD1. Per the germline V gene, CDR1 is MDHEN and CDR2 is SYDVKM. The J segment lost 2 bases and the V segment lost 2 bases, leaving 5 bases of the junction unmatched. The CDR3 runs to 16 residues. In DNA, the CDR3 is TGTGCCAGCAGTTTAGCGGGACAGGGGATCAACTATGGCTACACCTTC. It yields the protein CASSLAGQGINYGYTF.

The sample holds many counts of this clonotype. This CDR3 is CASSYRYQETQYF. In nucleotides, the CDR3 is TGTGCCAGCAGTTACCGGTACCAAGAGACCCAGTACTTC. The V and J genes are TRBV6-5 and TRBJ2-5, with D hard to call. Trimming removed 2 bases at V and 0 bases at J, with 4 bases between. CDR3 size: 13 residues. Germline values: CDR1 MNHEY, CDR2 SVGAGI.